This T cell receptor (beta chain) was profiled in a study of blood T cell repertoires in COVID-19. Study context: In each case, the material was cDNA or gDNA derived from T cells, B-cell-depleted T cells, or PBMCs.

In the study's own analysis: For nucleated cells, counts were estimated from reference gene primer amplification. Method: immunoSEQ multiplex PCR; TCRdb's copy keeps in-frame clones and lacks some. D and trimming were read from the DNA, whereas the V and J calls and clone size are those reported in that table. The data hold 140,000 to 150,000 clones, with 80% to 90% observed a single time. Enrolled during active infection, Seattle patients were then followed longitudinally. Germline V gene sequence: CDR1 LNHDA, CDR2 SQIVND (reference sequence). The CDR3 has 14 residues. Trimming removed 0 bases from V and 0 bases from J, with 6 bases in between.

This TCR was recovered from a woman between 55 and 75 years old with COVID-19, enrolled during active disease. The chain joins TRBV19 to TRBJ2-7; D is ambiguous. The sample was peripheral blood. CDR3 region: CASSIDVSSYEQYF. CDR3 nucleotide sequence: TGTGCCAGTAGTATAGATGTCAGCTCCTACGAGCAGTACTTC.